The T cell receptor beta chain described here comes from a study of shared clonotypes between healthy human individuals. Method: immunoSEQ multiplex PCR; TCRdb's copy keeps in-frame clones and lacks some. The sample includes about 2 million clones, around 95% of them seen just once. With respect to this clone: Its antigen is unidentified.

Germline CDR1 SGHAT, CDR2 FQNNGV. With 6 bases removed from V and 1 base from J, the gap between germline ends came to 10 bases. The CDR3 has 13 amino acids. Donors, healthy HIV-negative adults, lacked recent acute infections or vaccinations. General observations from the study: Donor clonotype sharing was expected to depend on sequencing depth.

Sequenced sample: naive CD4+ T cells sorted from blood. Subset indicated: CD45RA+ positively selected. This TCR was sampled from a young man in good health. The rearrangement links TRBV11-2 to TRBJ2-7; D is uncertain. The CDR3 loop is CASRRTGSYEQYF. The DNA of the CDR3 is TGTGCCAGCAGGCGTACGGGTTCCTACGAGCAGTACTTC.